The 13 T cell receptor beta chains given below trace back to one sample, sequenced in a study of blood T cell repertoires in COVID-19. Assay: immunoSEQ multiplex PCR; the TCRdb copy retains only in-frame clones and omits some. Of about 160,000 clones in the sample, around 82% are singletons; the top ten hold 6.5% to 9%. The sequencing input was peripheral blood. The receptors were gathered from a woman between 40 and 50 years old with COVID-19, enrolled during active disease.

This clone was detected only a few times. The chain carries TRBV3-1 (or the pseudogene TRBV3-2) and TRBJ2-7; TRBD2 aligns across 8 bases. The V and J ends lost 4 bases and 2 bases, in that order; junction bases with no gene match: 4. Per the germline V gene, CDR1 is LGHDT and CDR2 is YNNKEL (reference sequence). The CDR3 loop spans 14 amino acids. The CDR3 sequence: CASSPGLGTYEQYF. DNA for the CDR3: TGTGCCAGCAGCCCGGGACTAGGCACCTACGAGCAGTACTTC.

This clone was observed a few times. The chain uses TRBV3-1 (or the pseudogene TRBV3-2) and TRBJ2-7; 9 bases are a match to TRBD1. Germline V CDR1 and CDR2: LGHDT, YNNKEL (reference sequence). Trimming took 2 bases from V and 6 from J; bases not matched to a gene: 8. This CDR3 has 15 residues. The CDR3 sequence: CASSQYTGTGSEQYF. The CDR3 DNA reads as TGTGCCAGCAGCCAATATACCGGGACAGGGTCCGAGCAGTACTTC.

The CDR3 coding sequence is TGTGCCAGCAGCCCGGGACAGGGGATTGAGCAGTACTTC. This codes for CASSPGQGIEQYF. The chain is built from TRBV6-2 or TRBV6-3 and TRBJ2-7, with 10 bases aligning to TRBD1. CDR1 is MNHEY and CDR2 is SVGEGT in the germline V gene. The CDR3 spans 13 residues. Trimming cost V 6 bases and J 7 bases; bases outside gene matches: 6.

The chain uses TRBV15 and TRBJ1-5; D is perhaps TRBD1 (5 bases). Germline V lookup: CDR1 LNHNV, CDR2 YYDKDF (reference sequence). CDR3 length: 17 residues. The V end lost 1 base, the J end lost 7 bases, and 20 bases lay between the germline ends. CDR3 sequence: CATSRGDRNYPDQPQHF. CDR3 nucleotide sequence: TGTGCCACCAGCAGAGGTGACAGAAATTACCCCGACCAGCCCCAGCATTTT.

As DNA, the CDR3 is TGTGCCAGTGCCCGTAGGACACCAGGGACTCTAGAGCAGTTCTTC. Translating it yields CASARRTPGTLEQFF. The chain links TRBV5-6 to TRBJ2-1; D perhaps matches TRBD2 (6 bases). This CDR3 is built from 15 residues. Germline V gene data show CDR1 as SGHDT and CDR2 as YYEEEE. The V end was cut by 8 bases, the J end by 10 bases, with 25 bases between. The complete variable domain, with remaining parts taken from reference TRBV5-6 and TRBJ2-1, reads DAGVTQSPTHLIKTRGQQVTLRCSPKSGHDTVSWYQQALGQGPQFIFQYYEEEERQRGNFPDRFSGHQFPNYSSELNVNALLLGDSALYLCASARRTPGTLEQFFGPGTRLTVL.

The rearrangement uses TRBV11-2 and TRBJ2-2, with 7 bases fitting TRBD2. The V gene's germline CDR1 is SGHAT and CDR2 FQNNGV. V was pared by 5 bases and J by 6 bases, with 12 bases of the junction left unmatched. This CDR3 comprises 16 residues. The CDR3 DNA follows: TGTGCCAGCAGCATGATACCGGGACTAAGGGCCGGGGAGCTGTTTTTT. The encoded protein is CASSMIPGLRAGELFF.

The genes are TRBV24-1 and TRBJ2-1; TRBD2 agrees at 10 bases. V shed 4 bases, J shed 4 bases, and the junction held 6 bases outside the gene matches. CDR1 is KGHDR and CDR2 is SFDVKD in the germline V gene. The CDR3 has 16 residues. The CDR3 here is CATSDLSGGLYNEQFF. In DNA, the CDR3 is TGTGCCACCAGTGACCTTAGCGGGGGGCTTTACAATGAGCAGTTCTTC.

This clone appeared a single time. This chain uses TRBV19 with TRBJ2-5; 9 bases fit TRBD1. Germline V gene data show CDR1 as LNHDA and CDR2 as SQIVND (reference sequence). The CDR3 is 16 amino acids. Germline trimming cut 2 bases from V and 2 bases from J; bases unmatched to any gene: 6. The CDR3 bases are TGTGCCAGTAGTATACCGGGACAGGGTCGGCAAGAGACCCAGTACTTC. This sequence encodes CASSIPGQGRQETQYF.

The chain is built from TRBV9 and TRBJ1-2, with D maybe TRBD1 (5 bases). The CDR3 totals 15 residues. V was cut by 2 bases and J by 6 bases, with 17 bases left in between. The germline V gene encodes CDR1 SGDLS and CDR2 YYNGEE. CDR3 protein: CASSVFRTGGDGYTF. The CDR3 DNA reads as TGTGCCAGCAGCGTCTTCAGGACCGGAGGGGATGGCTACACCTTC. The full variable domain, completed using reference TRBV9 and TRBJ1-2, is DSGVTQTPKHLITATGQRVTLRCSPRSGDLSVYWYQQSLDQGLQFLIQYYNGEERAKGNILERFSAQQFPDLHSELNLSSLELGDSALYFCASSVFRTGGDGYTFGSGTRLTVV.

The gene calls are TRBV18 and TRBJ2-5, with D possibly being TRBD2 (6 bases). The CDR3 extends over 13 amino acids. The V and J ends lost 3 bases and 3 bases respectively, with 8 bases between them. The germline CDR1 and CDR2 sequences are KGHSH and LQKENI. The CDR3 DNA sequence: TGTGCCAGCTCACCTCCGGGGGAAGAGACCCAGTACTTC. Protein: CASSPPGEETQYF.

The chain carries TRBV10-3 and TRBJ2-7; 8 bases line up with TRBD1. CDR3 size: 11 residues. V lost 10 bases and J lost 4; bases outside the gene matches: 3. Germline V lookup: CDR1 ENHRY, CDR2 SYGVKD. As DNA, the CDR3 is TGTGCCAAACAGGGGGTATACGAGCAGTACTTC. Translating gives CAKQGVYEQYF.

The J gene is TRBJ1-2, the V gene TRBV19, with 8 bases aligning to TRBD1. Germline V CDR1 and CDR2: LNHDA, SQIVND (reference sequence). This CDR3 is built from 14 residues. V lost 5 bases to trimming and J lost 4 bases; unmatched junction nucleotides: 6. The CDR3 coding sequence is TGTGCCAGTAGTTTTCCGACAGGGGTCTATGGCTACACCTTC. This codes for CASSFPTGVYGYTF. Drawing the rest from reference TRBV19 and TRBJ1-2, the complete variable domain is DGGITQSPKYLFRKEGQNVTLSCEQNLNHDAMYWYRQDPGQGLRLIYYSQIVNDFQKGDIAEGYSVSREKKESFPLTVTSAQKNPTAFYLCASSFPTGVYGYTFGSGTRLTVV.

This chain connects TRBV14 to TRBJ2-7, with D tentatively TRBD2 (5 bases). Per germline, CDR1 SGHDN and CDR2 FVKESK. V gave up 3 bases and J gave up 6 bases, with 9 bases separating them. The CDR3 length is 12 residues. The CDR3 sequence is CASSQGGLEQYF. The CDR3 DNA sequence: TGTGCCAGCAGCCAGGGTGGACTCGAGCAGTACTTC.